This T cell receptor (beta chain) comes out of a study of radiation and T cells in renal cell carcinoma. This table comes from immunoSEQ multiplex PCR, and its TCRdb copy is limited to in-frame clones, with some not included. This table has approximately 65,000 clones, about 74% appearing once. Time point in this sample: blood 4 weeks post-SBRT, at nephrectomy. This sample's treatment: 15 Gy SBRT to primary tumor, nephrectomy 4 weeks later. Nephrectomy followed 15 Gy stereotactic body radiation by 4 weeks. Radiation-treated patients gave blood at baseline, week 2 and week 4. For this clone: Its antigen remains unknown.

V dropped 6 bases and J dropped 7 bases, with 19 bases sitting between them. This CDR3 is built from 14 residues. Germline lookup yields CDR1 MNHNS and CDR2 SASEGT. Findings of the study overall: From baseline, blood top tumor clonotypes peaked at 2 weeks post-radiation.

Here the sequenced sample was blood, taken from a patient whose treatment included radiotherapy and nephrectomy. The receptor was isolated from a man aged 55-75 years with renal cell carcinoma. This chain uses TRBV6-1 with TRBJ2-7; either TRBD1 or TRBD2 may fit D (5 bases each). In DNA form, the CDR3 reads TGTGCCAGCAGCTCGGGACCGCGTCTACGGGAGCAGTACGTC. This encodes CASSSGPRLREQYV.